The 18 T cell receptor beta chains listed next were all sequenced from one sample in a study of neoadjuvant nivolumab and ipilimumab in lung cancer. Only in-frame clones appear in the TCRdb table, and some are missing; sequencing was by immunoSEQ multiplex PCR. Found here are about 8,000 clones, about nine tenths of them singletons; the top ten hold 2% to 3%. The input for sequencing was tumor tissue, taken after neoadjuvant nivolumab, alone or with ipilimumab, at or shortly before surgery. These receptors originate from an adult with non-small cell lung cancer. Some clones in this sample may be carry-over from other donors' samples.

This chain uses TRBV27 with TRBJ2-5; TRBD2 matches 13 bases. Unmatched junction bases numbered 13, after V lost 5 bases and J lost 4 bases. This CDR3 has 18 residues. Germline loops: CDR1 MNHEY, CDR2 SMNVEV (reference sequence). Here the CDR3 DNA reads TGTGCCAGCAGTATGAGCCCACTAGCGGGAGGGCCAGGAGAGACCCAGTACTTC. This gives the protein CASSMSPLAGGPGETQYF.

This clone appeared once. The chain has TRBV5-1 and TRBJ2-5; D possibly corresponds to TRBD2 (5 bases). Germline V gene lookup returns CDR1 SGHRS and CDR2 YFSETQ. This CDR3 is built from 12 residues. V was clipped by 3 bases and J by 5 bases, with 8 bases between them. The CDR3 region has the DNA TGCGCCAGCAGCTCCCCGGGGGAGACCCAGTACTTC. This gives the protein CASSSPGETQYF.

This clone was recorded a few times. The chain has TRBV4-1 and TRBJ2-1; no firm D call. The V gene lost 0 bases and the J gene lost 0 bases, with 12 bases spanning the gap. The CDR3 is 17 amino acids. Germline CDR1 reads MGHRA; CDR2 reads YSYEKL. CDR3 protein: CASSQDSPVSSYNEQFF. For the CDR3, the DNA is TGCGCCAGCAGCCAAGATAGCCCAGTGAGCTCCTACAATGAGCAGTTCTTC.

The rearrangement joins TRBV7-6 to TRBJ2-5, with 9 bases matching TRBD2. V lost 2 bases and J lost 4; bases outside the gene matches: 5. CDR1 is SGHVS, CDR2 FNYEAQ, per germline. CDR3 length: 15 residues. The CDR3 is CASSLSGRWGETQYF. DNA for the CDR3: TGTGCCAGCAGCTTAAGCGGGAGGTGGGGAGAGACCCAGTACTTC.

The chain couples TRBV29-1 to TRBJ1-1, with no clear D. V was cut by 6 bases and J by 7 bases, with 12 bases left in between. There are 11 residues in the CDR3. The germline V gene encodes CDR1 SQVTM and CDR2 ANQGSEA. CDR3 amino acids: CSVGSQIEAFF. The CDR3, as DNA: TGCAGCGTCGGCTCACAGATTGAAGCTTTCTTT.

This CDR3 reads CASSLAMPDYEQYF. The CDR3 DNA reads as TGTGCCAGCAGCTTAGCAATGCCTGATTACGAGCAGTACTTC. V usage is TRBV7-9 and J usage is TRBJ2-7; D not certain. There are 14 residues in the CDR3. Deletions cut 0 bases from V and 4 bases from J, with 10 bases between. Per the germline V gene, CDR1 is SEHNR and CDR2 is FQNEAQ (reference sequence).

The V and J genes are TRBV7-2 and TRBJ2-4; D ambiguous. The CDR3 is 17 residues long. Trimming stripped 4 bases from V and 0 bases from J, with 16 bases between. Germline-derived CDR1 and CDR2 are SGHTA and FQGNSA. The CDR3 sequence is CASSSHLRAAAKNIQYF. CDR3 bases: TGTGCCAGCAGCTCCCATCTCCGCGCAGCAGCCAAAAACATTCAGTACTTC.

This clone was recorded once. CDR3 sequence: CASSPLPGQGYTF. CDR3 coding DNA: TGTGCCAGCAGCCCCCTACCCGGGCAGGGCTACACCTTC. The chain is built from TRBV14 and TRBJ1-2; D gene ambiguous. This CDR3 is 13 amino acids long. CDR1 and CDR2 from the germline V gene are SGHDN and FVKESK. Trimming took 4 bases from V and 8 from J, leaving 14 bases between them.

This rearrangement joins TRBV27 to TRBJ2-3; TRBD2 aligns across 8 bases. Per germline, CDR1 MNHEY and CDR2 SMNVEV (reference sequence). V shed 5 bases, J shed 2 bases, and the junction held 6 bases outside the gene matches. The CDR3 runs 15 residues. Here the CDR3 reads CASSLVAGTTDTQYF. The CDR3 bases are TGTGCCAGCAGTCTTGTAGCGGGAACCACAGATACGCAGTATTTT.

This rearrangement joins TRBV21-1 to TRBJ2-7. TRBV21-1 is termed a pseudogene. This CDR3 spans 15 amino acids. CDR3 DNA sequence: TGTGCCAGCAGTCGTACCGGGACCGGATCCTACGAGCAGTACTTC. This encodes CASSRTGTGSYEQYF.

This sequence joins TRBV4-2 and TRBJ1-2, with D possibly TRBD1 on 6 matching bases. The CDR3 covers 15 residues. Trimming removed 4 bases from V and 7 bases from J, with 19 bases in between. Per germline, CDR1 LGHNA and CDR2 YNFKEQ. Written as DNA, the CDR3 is TGTGCCAGCAGCCCAGACGGACAGCCAACTGGTGGCTACACCTTC. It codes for CASSPDGQPTGGYTF.

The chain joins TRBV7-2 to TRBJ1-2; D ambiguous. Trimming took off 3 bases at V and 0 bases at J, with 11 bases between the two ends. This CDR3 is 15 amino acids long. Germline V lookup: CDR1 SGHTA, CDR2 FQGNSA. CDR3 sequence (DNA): TGTGCCAGCAGCTTGAGGCGGGGATCTAACTATGGCTACACCTTC. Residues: CASSLRRGSNYGYTF.

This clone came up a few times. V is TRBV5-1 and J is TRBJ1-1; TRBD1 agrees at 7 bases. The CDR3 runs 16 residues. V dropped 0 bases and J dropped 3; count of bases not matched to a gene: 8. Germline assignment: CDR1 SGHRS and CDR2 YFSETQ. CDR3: CASSLELPGQDTEAFF. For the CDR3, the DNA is TGCGCCAGCAGCTTGGAGCTTCCAGGACAGGACACTGAAGCTTTCTTT.

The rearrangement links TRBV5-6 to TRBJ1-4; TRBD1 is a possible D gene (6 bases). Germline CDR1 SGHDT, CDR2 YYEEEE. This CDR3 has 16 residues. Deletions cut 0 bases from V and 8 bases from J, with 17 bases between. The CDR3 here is CASSLGFGGAAEKLFF. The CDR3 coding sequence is TGTGCCAGCAGCTTGGGTTTTGGGGGGGCTGCGGAAAAACTGTTTTTT. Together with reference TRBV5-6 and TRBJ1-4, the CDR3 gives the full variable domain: DAGVTQSPTHLIKTRGQQVTLRCSPKSGHDTVSWYQQALGQGPQFIFQYYEEEERQRGNFPDRFSGHQFPNYSSELNVNALLLGDSALYLCASSLGFGGAAEKLFFGSGTQLSVL.

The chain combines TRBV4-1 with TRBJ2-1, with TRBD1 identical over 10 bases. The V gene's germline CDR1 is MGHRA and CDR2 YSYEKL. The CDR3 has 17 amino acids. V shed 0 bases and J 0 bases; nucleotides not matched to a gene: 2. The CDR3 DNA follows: TGCGCCAGCAGCCAAGATGGGACAGGGGTCTCCTACAATGAGCAGTTCTTC. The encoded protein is CASSQDGTGVSYNEQFF.

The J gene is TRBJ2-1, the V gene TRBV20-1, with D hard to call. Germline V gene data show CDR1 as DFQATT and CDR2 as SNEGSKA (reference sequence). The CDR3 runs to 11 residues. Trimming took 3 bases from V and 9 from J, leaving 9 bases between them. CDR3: CSASKVGEQFF. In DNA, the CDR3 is TGCAGTGCTAGTAAAGTAGGTGAGCAGTTCTTC.

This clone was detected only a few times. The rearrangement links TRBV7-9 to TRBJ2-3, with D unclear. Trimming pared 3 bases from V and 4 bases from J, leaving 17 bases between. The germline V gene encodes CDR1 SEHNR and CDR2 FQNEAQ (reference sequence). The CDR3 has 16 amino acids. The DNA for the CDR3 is TGTGCCAGCAGCTTGGGCCAGCGCGTTAAGCCAGATACGCAGTATTTT. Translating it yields CASSLGQRVKPDTQYF.

In nucleotides, the CDR3 is TGTGCCACCGCCCCCGGGGCGGGAGAGACAGATACGCAGTATTTT. This codes for CATAPGAGETDTQYF. V is TRBV15 and J is TRBJ2-3, with TRBD2 identical over 7 bases. J lost 3 bases, V lost 8 bases, and 11 bases had no gene match. Germline V gene lookup returns CDR1 LNHNV and CDR2 YYDKDF (reference sequence). The CDR3 has 15 amino acids.